This TCR beta chain was observed in a study of blood T cell repertoires in COVID-19. Overall study context: The United States, Italy and Spain provided the acute and convalescent COVID-19 samples.

As processed by the authors: Cell counts per sample came from amplifying reference gene primers. Data came from immunoSEQ multiplex PCR; TCRdb stores just in-frame clones and leaves some out. V and J calls and clone size are as listed in that table; D and trimming were resolved from the DNA. The sample holds some 300,000 clones, approximately 86% seen once. Between the trimmed V and J ends, which lost 0 bases and 10 bases, there was a span of 7 bases. The CDR3 extends over 12 amino acids. From germline, CDR1 is MGHRA and CDR2 YSYEKL. The V and J genes are TRBV4-1 and TRBJ2-1; D call uncertain. The source material was peripheral blood. The TCR originated in a woman aged 70-85 years with COVID-19, enrolled during active disease. CDR3 amino acids: CASSQDLREQFF. CDR3 DNA: TGCGCCAGCAGCCAAGATCTACGGGAGCAGTTCTTC.